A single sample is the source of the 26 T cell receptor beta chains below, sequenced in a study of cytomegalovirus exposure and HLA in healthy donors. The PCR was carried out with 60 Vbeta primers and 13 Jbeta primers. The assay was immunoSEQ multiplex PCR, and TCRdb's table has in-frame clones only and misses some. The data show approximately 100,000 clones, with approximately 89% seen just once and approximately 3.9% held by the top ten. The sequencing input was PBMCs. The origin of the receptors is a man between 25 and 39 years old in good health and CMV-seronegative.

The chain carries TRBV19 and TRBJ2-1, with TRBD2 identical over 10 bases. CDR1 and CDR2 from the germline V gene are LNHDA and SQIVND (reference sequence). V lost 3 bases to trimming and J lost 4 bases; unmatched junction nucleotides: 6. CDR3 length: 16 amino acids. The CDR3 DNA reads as TGTGCCAGTAGTATTTGGTCTAGCGGGAGTTACAATGAGCAGTTCTTC. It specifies CASSIWSSGSYNEQFF.

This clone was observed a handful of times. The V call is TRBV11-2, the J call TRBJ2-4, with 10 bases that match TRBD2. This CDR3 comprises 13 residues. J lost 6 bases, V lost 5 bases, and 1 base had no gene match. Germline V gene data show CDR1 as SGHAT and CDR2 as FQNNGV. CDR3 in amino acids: CASSRTSGNIQYF. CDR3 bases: TGTGCCAGCAGCCGGACTAGCGGAAACATTCAGTACTTC.

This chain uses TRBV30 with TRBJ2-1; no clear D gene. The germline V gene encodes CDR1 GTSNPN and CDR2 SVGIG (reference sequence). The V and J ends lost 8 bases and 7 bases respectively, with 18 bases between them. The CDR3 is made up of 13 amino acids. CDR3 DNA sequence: TGTGCCGGGTACTCTAGGTTTAGGAATGAGCAGTTCTTC. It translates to CAGYSRFRNEQFF.

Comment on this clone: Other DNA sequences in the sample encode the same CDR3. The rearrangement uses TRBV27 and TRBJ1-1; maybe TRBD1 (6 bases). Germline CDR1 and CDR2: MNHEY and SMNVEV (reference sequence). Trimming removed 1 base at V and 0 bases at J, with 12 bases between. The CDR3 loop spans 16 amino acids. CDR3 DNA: TGTGCCAGCAGTTTATGGTCAGGGGATATGAACACTGAAGCTTTCTTT. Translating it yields CASSLWSGDMNTEAFF.

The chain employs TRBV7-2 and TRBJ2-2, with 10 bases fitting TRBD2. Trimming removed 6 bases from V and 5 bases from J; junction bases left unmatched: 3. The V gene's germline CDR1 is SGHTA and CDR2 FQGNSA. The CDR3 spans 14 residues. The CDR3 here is CASRLAGETGELFF. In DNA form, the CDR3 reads TGTGCCAGCAGGCTAGCGGGAGAAACCGGGGAGCTGTTTTTT.

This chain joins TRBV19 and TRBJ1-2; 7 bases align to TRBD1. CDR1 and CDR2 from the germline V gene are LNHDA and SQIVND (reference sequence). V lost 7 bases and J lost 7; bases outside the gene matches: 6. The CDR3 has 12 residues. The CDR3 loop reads CASNNRGGGYTF. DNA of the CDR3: TGTGCCAGTAATAACAGGGGAGGTGGCTACACCTTC.

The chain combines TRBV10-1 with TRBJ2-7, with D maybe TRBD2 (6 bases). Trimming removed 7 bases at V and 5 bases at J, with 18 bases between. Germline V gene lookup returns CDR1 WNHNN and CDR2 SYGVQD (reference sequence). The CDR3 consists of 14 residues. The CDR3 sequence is CASNKRERTNEQYF. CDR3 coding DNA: TGCGCCAGCAATAAACGGGAGAGAACAAACGAGCAGTACTTC.

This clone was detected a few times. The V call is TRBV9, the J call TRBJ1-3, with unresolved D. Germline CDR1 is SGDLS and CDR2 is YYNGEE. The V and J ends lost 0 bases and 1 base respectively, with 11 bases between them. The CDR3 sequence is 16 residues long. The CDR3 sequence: CASSVAARNSGNTIYF. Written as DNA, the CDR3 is TGTGCCAGCAGCGTAGCAGCCAGGAATTCTGGAAACACCATATATTTT.

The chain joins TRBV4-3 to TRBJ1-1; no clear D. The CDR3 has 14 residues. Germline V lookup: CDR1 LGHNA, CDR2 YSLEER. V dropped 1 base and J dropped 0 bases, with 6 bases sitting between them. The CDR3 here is CASSQAYLNTEAFF. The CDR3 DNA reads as TGCGCCAGCAGCCAAGCCTATTTGAACACTGAAGCTTTCTTT.

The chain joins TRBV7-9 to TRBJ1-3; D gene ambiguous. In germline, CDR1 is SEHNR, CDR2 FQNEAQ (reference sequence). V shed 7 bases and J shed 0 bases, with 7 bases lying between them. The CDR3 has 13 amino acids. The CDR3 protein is CASTRGSGNTIYF. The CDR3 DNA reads TGTGCCAGCACCCGGGGCTCTGGAAACACCATATATTTT.

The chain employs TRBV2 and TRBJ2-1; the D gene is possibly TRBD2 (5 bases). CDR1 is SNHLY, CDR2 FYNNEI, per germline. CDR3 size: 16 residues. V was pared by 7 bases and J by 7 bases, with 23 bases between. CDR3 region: CASTEGGSSFGNEQFF. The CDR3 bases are TGTGCCAGCACCGAGGGCGGGTCCTCTTTTGGGAATGAGCAGTTCTTC.

As DNA, the CDR3 is TGCGCCAGCAGCCAAGAACTGGACAGGGTGGCAAAACTGTTTTTT. Translated: CASSQELDRVAKLFF. The chain recombines TRBV4-3 with TRBJ1-4; TRBD1 agrees at 8 bases. The CDR3 is made up of 15 amino acids. Germline CDR1 LGHNA, CDR2 YSLEER. With V trimmed by 0 bases and J by 10 bases, 7 bases remained unmatched.

The CDR3 bases are TGTGCCATCAGTGAGCCCGGACTAGCAGAGGGGGATACGCAGTATTTT. Its translation: CAISEPGLAEGDTQYF. V and J are TRBV10-3 and TRBJ2-3, with 8 positions matching TRBD2. This CDR3 spans 16 amino acids. J was trimmed by 6 bases and V by 2 bases; bases with no gene match: 10. The germline gives CDR1 ENHRY, CDR2 SYGVKD.

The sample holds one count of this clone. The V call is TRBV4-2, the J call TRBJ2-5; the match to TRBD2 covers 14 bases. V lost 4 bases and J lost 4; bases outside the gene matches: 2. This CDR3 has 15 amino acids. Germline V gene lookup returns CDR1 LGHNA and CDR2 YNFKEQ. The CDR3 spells CASSRLAGGVETQYF. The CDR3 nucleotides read TGTGCCAGCAGCCGACTAGCGGGAGGGGTAGAGACCCAGTACTTC.

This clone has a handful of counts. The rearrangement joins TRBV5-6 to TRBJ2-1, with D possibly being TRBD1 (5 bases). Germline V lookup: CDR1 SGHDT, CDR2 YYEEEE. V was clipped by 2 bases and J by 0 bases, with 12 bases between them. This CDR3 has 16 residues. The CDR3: CASSLTGSRSYNEQFF. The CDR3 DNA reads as TGTGCCAGCAGCTTAACAGGCAGCCGCTCCTACAATGAGCAGTTCTTC.

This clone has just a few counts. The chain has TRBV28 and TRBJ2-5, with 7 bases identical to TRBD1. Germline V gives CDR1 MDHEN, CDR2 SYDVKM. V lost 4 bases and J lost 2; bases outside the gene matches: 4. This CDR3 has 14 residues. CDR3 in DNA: TGTGCCAGCAGTTCTCGACAGGGTCAAGAGACCCAGTACTTC. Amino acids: CASSSRQGQETQYF.

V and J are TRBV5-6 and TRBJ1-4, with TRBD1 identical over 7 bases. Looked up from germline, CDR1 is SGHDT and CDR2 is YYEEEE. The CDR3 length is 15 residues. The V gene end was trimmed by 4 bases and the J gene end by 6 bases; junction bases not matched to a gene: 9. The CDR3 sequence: CASSAMRGQDEKLFF. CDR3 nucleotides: TGTGCCAGCAGCGCTATGAGGGGGCAGGATGAAAAACTGTTTTTT.

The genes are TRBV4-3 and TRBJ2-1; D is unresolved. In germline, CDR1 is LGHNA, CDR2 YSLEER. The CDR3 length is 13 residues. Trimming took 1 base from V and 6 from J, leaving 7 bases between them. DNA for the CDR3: TGCGCCAGCAGCCAAGGACACAGCAATGAGCAGTTCTTC. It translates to CASSQGHSNEQFF.

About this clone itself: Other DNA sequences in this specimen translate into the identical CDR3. CDR3: CASSPRTGNQPQHF. CDR3 nucleotides: TGTGCCAGCTCACCCCGGACAGGGAACCAGCCCCAGCATTTT. J is TRBJ1-5 and V is TRBV18, with 8 bases matching TRBD1. The length of the CDR3 is 14 residues. Germline values: CDR1 KGHSH, CDR2 LQKENI. The ends lost 3 bases at V and 7 bases at J; junction bases unmatched: 5.

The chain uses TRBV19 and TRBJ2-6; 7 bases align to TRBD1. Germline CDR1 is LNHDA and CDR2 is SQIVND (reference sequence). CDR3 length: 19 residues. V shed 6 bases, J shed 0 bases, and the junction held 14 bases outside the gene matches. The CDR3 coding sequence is TGTGCCAGTAGGGTGAGGGGACAGTCCTACTTCTCTGGGGCCAACGTCCTGACTTTC. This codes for CASRVRGQSYFSGANVLTF.

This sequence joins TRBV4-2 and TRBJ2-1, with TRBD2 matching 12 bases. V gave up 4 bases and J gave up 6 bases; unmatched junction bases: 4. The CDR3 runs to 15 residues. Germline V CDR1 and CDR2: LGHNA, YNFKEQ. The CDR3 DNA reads TGTGCCAGCAGCCTACCGGGACTAGCGGGCAATGAGCAGTTCTTC. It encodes CASSLPGLAGNEQFF.

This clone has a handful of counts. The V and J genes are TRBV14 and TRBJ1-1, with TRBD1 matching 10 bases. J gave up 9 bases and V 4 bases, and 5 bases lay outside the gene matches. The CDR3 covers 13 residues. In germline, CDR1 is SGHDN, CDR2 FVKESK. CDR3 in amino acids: CASSRFDRGQAFF. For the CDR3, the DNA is TGTGCCAGCAGCCGTTTCGACAGGGGGCAAGCTTTCTTT.

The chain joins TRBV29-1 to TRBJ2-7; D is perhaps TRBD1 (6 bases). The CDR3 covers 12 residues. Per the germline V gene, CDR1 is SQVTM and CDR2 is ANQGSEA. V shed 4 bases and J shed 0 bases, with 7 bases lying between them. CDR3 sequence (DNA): TGCAGCGTTGGGACAGCCTCCTACGAGCAGTACTTC. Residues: CSVGTASYEQYF.

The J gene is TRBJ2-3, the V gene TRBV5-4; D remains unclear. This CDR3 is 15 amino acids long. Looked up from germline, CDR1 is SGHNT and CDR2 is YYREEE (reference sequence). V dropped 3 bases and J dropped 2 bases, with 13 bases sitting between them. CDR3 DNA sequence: TGTGCCAGCAGCTCGCGGAGCGCTACCACAGATACGCAGTATTTT. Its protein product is CASSSRSATTDTQYF.

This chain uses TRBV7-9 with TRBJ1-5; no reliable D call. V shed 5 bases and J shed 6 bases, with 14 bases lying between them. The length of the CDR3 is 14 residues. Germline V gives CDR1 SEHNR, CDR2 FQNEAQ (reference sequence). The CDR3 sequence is CASSPTGVGQPQHF. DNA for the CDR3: TGTGCCAGCAGCCCTACCGGGGTCGGTCAGCCCCAGCATTTT.

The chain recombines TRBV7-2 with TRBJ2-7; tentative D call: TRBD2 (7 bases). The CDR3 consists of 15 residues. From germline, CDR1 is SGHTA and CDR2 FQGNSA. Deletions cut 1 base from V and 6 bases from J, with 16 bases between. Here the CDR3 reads CASSLDSGGGGEQYF. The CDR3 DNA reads TGTGCCAGCAGCTTAGATTCTGGGGGCGGGGGCGAGCAGTACTTC.